The clone carrying this T cell receptor beta chain has just one count. These data come from a study of control samples from healthy donors and cancer patients. The protocol was immunoSEQ multiplex PCR, while the TCRdb copy is restricted to in-frame clones and leaves out a portion. The sample lists about 120,000 clones; more than 75% were seen once. Source material: blood. This sequence originates from a man in his thirties or forties in good health.

The CDR3 DNA reads TGTGCCAGTAGTATTGGAGGGTACGGGGAGCTGTTTTTT. It is translated as CASSIGGYGELFF. The J gene is TRBJ2-2, the V gene TRBV19, with D perhaps TRBD2 (6 bases). CDR3 length: 13 residues. CDR1 and CDR2 from the germline V gene are LNHDA and SQIVND (reference sequence). Trimming removed 3 bases from V and 7 bases from J, with 9 bases in between.